Listed below are T cell receptor beta chains from one sample, sequenced in a study of shared clonotypes between healthy human individuals. The data were produced by immunoSEQ multiplex PCR, yet TCRdb's version contains in-frame clones alone and is incomplete. The profile shows about 2.4 million clones, 93% of them singletons. The sequenced sample was naive CD4+ T cells from PBMCs. Receptors were obtained from a young man in good health. Some clones in this sample may be carry-over from other donors' samples. Each CDR3 is given with its conserved first and last residue. The D gene is left open where the match is weak. Some rows have no size entry. The others give once, few or many, or a class for an expanded clone.

J gene,clone size,V gene,D gene,CDR3 DNA,CDR3 protein
TRBJ1-5,once,TRBV18,-,TGTGCCAGCTCACCCGGGACTTCCGGCAATCAGCCCCAGCATTTT,CASSPGTSGNQPQHF
TRBJ2-1,-,TRBV7-2,TRBD2,TGTGCCAGCAGCTTGATACTAGCGTACAATGAGCAGTTCTTC,CASSLILAYNEQFF
TRBJ1-5,few,TRBV6-1,-,TGTGCCAGCACCCGCAGCAGGCCAAATCAGCCCCAGCATTTT,CASTRSRPNQPQHF
TRBJ2-2,-,TRBV19,TRBD2,TGTGCCAGTAGTATAGGGGGCACTAGCGGTAACACCGGGGAGCTGTTTTTT,CASSIGGTSGNTGELFF
TRBJ2-7,-,TRBV7-3,TRBD1,TGTGCCAGCAGCTTATTAGGACAGGGGGCTGACGAGCAGTACTTC,CASSLLGQGADEQYF
TRBJ2-7,-,TRBV15,TRBD1,TGTGCCACCAGCAGAGGGGGACAGGGATCTTACGAGCAGTACTTC,CATSRGGQGSYEQYF
TRBJ2-7,-,TRBV5-1,-,TGCGCCAGCAGCTTGGAGGGATCCCCCCCTGGCGAGCAGTACTTC,CASSLEGSPPGEQYF
TRBJ1-1,-,TRBV6-1,-,TGTGCCAGCAGTGAGTCACACGTTGATGAAGCTTTCTTT,CASSESHVDEAFF
TRBJ1-4,once,TRBV5-1,TRBD1,TGCGCCAGCAGCTTGAGGACAGGGGGTGAAAAACTGTTTTTT,CASSLRTGGEKLFF
TRBJ2-1,-,TRBV7-2,TRBD1,TGTGCCAGCAGCTTAGTTGGGACAGGGAACAATGAGCAGTTCTTC,CASSLVGTGNNEQFF
TRBJ2-5,-,TRBV6-5,-,TGTGCCAGCAGTTTACTAGACCGGTGGGAGACCCAGTACTTC,CASSLLDRWETQYF
TRBJ2-3,-,TRBV6-6,TRBD2,TGTGCCAGCAGTCAAATAGCGGGAGACTCAGATACGCAGTATTTT,CASSQIAGDSDTQYF
TRBJ2-7,-,TRBV5-8,-,TGTGCCAGCAGCCCACCCCACAGGGAGGAGTACTTC,CASSPPHREEYF
TRBJ1-1,few,TRBV6-6,-,TGTGCCAGCAGATCCGGACAGAACACTGAAGCTTTCTTT,CASRSGQNTEAFF
TRBJ1-4,-,TRBV5-1,TRBD1,TGCGCCAGCAGCTTGGGGGGGACAGGCGATGAAAAACTGTTTTTT,CASSLGGTGDEKLFF
TRBJ2-5,-,TRBV7-7,-,TGTGCCAGCAGCTTAAGACGGGAAGAGACCCAGTACTTC,CASSLRREETQYF
TRBJ2-7,-,TRBV28,-,TGTGCCAGCAGCCTACCCAAGGCAGCATACGAGCAGTACTTC,CASSLPKAAYEQYF
TRBJ1-4,-,TRBV5-1,TRBD1,TGCGCCGGCACAGGGGCGAGTGAAAAACTGTTTTTT,CAGTGASEKLFF
TRBJ1-2,-,TRBV5-5,TRBD1,TGTGCCAGCAGGCGGGGACAGGGTGACTACACCTTC,CASRRGQGDYTF
TRBJ2-7,-,TRBV6-1,-,TGTGCCAGCAGGCACAGATACGAGCAGTACTTC,CASRHRYEQYF
TRBJ2-3,-,TRBV7-2,-,TGTGCCAGCAGCCCCCCCCATACGCAGTATTTT,CASSPPHTQYF
TRBJ1-5,-,TRBV6-6,TRBD1,TGTGCCAGCAGCTACAGGGGGCCTAATCAGCCCCAGCATTTT,CASSYRGPNQPQHF
TRBJ1-1,-,TRBV5-6,TRBD1,TGTGCCAGCAGCCGAGGGACAGGGGGCGACACTGAAGCTTTCTTT,CASSRGTGGDTEAFF
TRBJ2-3,once,TRBV5-1,-,TGCGCCAGCAGGTCGGGACTTAGCACAGATACGCAGTATTTT,CASRSGLSTDTQYF
TRBJ2-1,once,TRBV12-5,-,-,CASGLGMGLAGHEQFF
TRBJ2-7,-,TRBV5-1,-,TGCGCCAGCAGCTTAGTCGGCTCAGCCTACGAGCAGTACTTC,CASSLVGSAYEQYF
TRBJ1-1,-,TRBV5-1,-,TGCGCCAGCAGCCCACAGGGTGGGACTGAAGCTTTCTTT,CASSPQGGTEAFF
TRBJ1-2,-,TRBV6-6,TRBD1,TGTGCCAGCAGTCCCGACAGGGGCTATGGCTACACCTTC,CASSPDRGYGYTF
TRBJ1-1,-,TRBV6-1,-,TGTGCCAGCAGTATCAACAGAGACACTGAAGCTTTCTTT,CASSINRDTEAFF
TRBJ1-1,-,TRBV5-6,TRBD1,TGTGCCAGCAGCTACACCGGGACAGTCGAAGCTTTCTTT,CASSYTGTVEAFF
TRBJ2-1,-,TRBV2,TRBD2,TGTGCCAGCAGCGAACCGGGACTAGCGGGAGGGATTTACAATGAGCAGTTCTTC,CASSEPGLAGGIYNEQFF
TRBJ1-4,-,TRBV5-1,TRBD1,TGCGCCAGCAGCCCGGGACAGGTTAGAACCAATGAAAAACTGTTTTTT,CASSPGQVRTNEKLFF
TRBJ1-5,-,TRBV5-8,-,TGTGCCAGCAGGCCATTCTATCAGCCCCAGCATTTT,CASRPFYQPQHF
TRBJ2-7,-,TRBV28,-,TGTGCCAGCAGTTTAGGCCGCAACGAGCAGTACTTC,CASSLGRNEQYF
TRBJ1-2,-,TRBV4-2,-,TGTGCCAGCAGCCCCCGGTGGACAGCCACCGGGGATGGCTACACCTTC,CASSPRWTATGDGYTF
TRBJ1-6,-,TRBV28,-,TGTGCCAGCAGTTTACAGGGAGTACCGCCACCCCTCCACTTT,CASSLQGVPPPLHF
TRBJ1-4,-,TRBV5-1,-,TGCGCCAGCAGCGGAGGACAGCCGGGGGATGAAAAACTGTTTTTT,CASSGGQPGDEKLFF
TRBJ1-3,-,TRBV7-9,-,TGTGCCAGCAGCTCTCAGACAGGAGCCTCTGGAAACACCATATATTTT,CASSSQTGASGNTIYF
TRBJ2-1,-,TRBV9,TRBD2,TGTGCCAGCAGCGCGATTCCGGGGGGAGGAATTAAGGAGCAGTTCTTC,CASSAIPGGGIKEQFF
TRBJ2-2,-,TRBV27,TRBD1,TGTGCCAGCAGTTTTCGGGACAGGGGGAGCACCGGGGAGCTGTTTTTT,CASSFRDRGSTGELFF
TRBJ2-5,-,TRBV5-1,TRBD1,TGCGCCAGCACTCAGGGGGCTAATATAGAGACCCAGTACTTC,CASTQGANIETQYF
TRBJ2-5,-,TRBV5-4,TRBD2,TGTGCCAGCAGCTCCTCACTAGCGGGAGGTGGGGAGACCCAGTACTTC,CASSSSLAGGGETQYF
TRBJ1-6,-,TRBV29-1,-,TGCAGCGTTGAACGGTGGGGGGCCCTCCACTTT,CSVERWGALHF
TRBJ1-1,-,TRBV28,-,TGTGCCAGCATCCAAGCGGACATGAACACTGAAGCTTTCTTT,CASIQADMNTEAFF